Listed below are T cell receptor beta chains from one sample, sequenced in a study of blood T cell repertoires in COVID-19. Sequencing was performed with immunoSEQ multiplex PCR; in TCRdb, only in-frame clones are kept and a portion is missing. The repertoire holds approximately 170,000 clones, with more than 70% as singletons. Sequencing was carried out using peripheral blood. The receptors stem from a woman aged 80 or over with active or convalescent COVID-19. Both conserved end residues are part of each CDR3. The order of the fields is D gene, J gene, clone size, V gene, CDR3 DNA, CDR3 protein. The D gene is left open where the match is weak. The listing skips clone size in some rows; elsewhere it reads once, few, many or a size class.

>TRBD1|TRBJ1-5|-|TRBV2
TGTGCCAGCACATCACGACAGGGGGCTCAGCCCCAGCATTTT
CASTSRQGAQPQHF
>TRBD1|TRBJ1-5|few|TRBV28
TGTGCCAGCAGGGGGACAGGGGCCCATCAGCCCCAGCATTTT
CASRGTGAHQPQHF
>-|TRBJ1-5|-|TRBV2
TGTGCCAGCAGTGTTGGCAGGGGATGGGACAATCAGCCCCAGCATTTT
CASSVGRGWDNQPQHF
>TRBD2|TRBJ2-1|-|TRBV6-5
TGTGCCAGCAAGGACGGGACTAGCGGATCCCATGAGCAGTTCTTC
CASKDGTSGSHEQFF
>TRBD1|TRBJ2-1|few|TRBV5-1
TGCGCCAGCCGGGGACAGGGTTTGGCAGCAAGCAATGAGCAGTTCTTC
CASRGQGLAASNEQFF
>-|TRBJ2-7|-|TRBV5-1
TGCGCCAGCAGCTTGGAGGGGCCTAAGTTCCACGAGCAGTACTTC
CASSLEGPKFHEQYF
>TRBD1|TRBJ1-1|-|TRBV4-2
TGTGCCAGCAGCCTTAGTAACAGGGGGAACACTGAAGCTTTCTTT
CASSLSNRGNTEAFF
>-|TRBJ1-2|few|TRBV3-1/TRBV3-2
TGTGCCAGCAGCCAAGAAGAGGCCCTTGGCTACACCTTC
CASSQEEALGYTF
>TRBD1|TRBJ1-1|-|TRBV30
TGTGCCTGGACCACAGGGACAGGGGGCTTAGAAGCTTTCTTT
CAWTTGTGGLEAFF
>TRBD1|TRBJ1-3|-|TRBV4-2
TGTGCCAGCAGCCAAGCGTCGGACAGGGTCTTTTGGAACACCATATATTTT
CASSQASDRVFWNTIYF
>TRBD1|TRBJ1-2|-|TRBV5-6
TGTGCCAGCAGCTACGACAGGGCTTACTACACCTTC
CASSYDRAYYTF
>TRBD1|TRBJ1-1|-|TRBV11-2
TGTGCCAGCAGCTGGGACAGGGCGCTTGAAGCTTTCTTT
CASSWDRALEAFF
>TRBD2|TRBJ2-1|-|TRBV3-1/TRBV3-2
TGTGCCAGCAGCCGCGGGACTAGCTTCCATGAGCAGTTCTTC
CASSRGTSFHEQFF
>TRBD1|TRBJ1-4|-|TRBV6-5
TGTGCCAGCAAATGGACAGGCCTAAAGAATGAAAAACTGTTTTTT
CASKWTGLKNEKLFF
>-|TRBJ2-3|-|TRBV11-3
TGTGCCAGCAGCTTTTCCGGGTCCACAGATACGCAGTATTTT
CASSFSGSTDTQYF
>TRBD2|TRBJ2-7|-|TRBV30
TGTGCCTGGGCTAGCGGGAGTTACGAGCAGTACTTC
CAWASGSYEQYF
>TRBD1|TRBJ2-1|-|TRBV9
TGTGCCAGCAGCGCCCGGGACAGGCTTTTCAATGAGCAGTTCTTC
CASSARDRLFNEQFF
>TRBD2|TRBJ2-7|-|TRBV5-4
TGTGCCAGCAGCTTCCTCAGCGGGGGGGGCCTCGGCGAGCAGTACTTC
CASSFLSGGGLGEQYF
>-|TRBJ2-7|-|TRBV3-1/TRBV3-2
TGTGCCAGCAGCCAACCACAGGCCCCCTCCTACGAGCAGTACTTC
CASSQPQAPSYEQYF
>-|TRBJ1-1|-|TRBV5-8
TGTGCCAGCAGCTTGGATCGGGGGAACACTGAAGCTTTCTTT
CASSLDRGNTEAFF
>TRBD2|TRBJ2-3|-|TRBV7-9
TGTGCCAGCAGCTTTTCCGGGACTAGCGGGAGCGCAGATACGCAGTATTTT
CASSFSGTSGSADTQYF
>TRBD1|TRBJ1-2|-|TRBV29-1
TGCCGGACAGGGGAAGATGGCTACACCTTC
CRTGEDGYTF
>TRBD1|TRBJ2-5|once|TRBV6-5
TGTGCCAGCAGTCCGCCGGGACAGGGTCAAGAGACCCAGTACTTC
CASSPPGQGQETQYF
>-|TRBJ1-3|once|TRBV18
TGTGCCAGCTCACCAACGGGGACACTTATCTCTGGAAACACCATATATTTT
CASSPTGTLISGNTIYF
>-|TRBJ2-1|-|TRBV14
TGTGCCAGCAGCCAAGTTACGTGGCAGAGGGGGTACAATGAGCAGTTCTTC
CASSQVTWQRGYNEQFF
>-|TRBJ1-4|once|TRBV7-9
TGTGCCAGCAGCTTTTCGGCAACTAATGAAAAACTGTTTTTT
CASSFSATNEKLFF
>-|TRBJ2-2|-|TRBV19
TGTGCCATCGGGGAAAACACCGGGGAGCTGTTTTTT
CAIGENTGELFF
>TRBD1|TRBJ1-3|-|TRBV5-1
TGCGCCAGCAGCTTGGGACCCCGGGACAGGGGCCAGATTAGCTCTGGAAACACCATATATTTT
CASSLGPRDRGQISSGNTIYF
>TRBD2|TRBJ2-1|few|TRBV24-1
TGTGCCACCAGTGAACCCGGGACTAGAGGGGAGCAGTTCTTC
CATSEPGTRGEQFF
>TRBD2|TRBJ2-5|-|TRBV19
TGTGCCAGTAGCCGGGGGAGCGGGAGGGAGACCCAGTACTTC
CASSRGSGRETQYF
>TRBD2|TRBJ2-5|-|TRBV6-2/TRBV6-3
TGTGCCAGCAGTTACGCTTTAGGACGGACTAGCGGGCAAGAGACCCAGTACTTC
CASSYALGRTSGQETQYF
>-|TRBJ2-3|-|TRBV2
TGTGCCAGCACAACGCAGTATTTT
CASTTQYF
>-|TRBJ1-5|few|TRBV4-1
TGCGCCAGCAGCCAAGCTGGGACAACCCGGGATCCGCCCCAGCATTTT
CASSQAGTTRDPPQHF
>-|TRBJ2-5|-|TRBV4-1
TGCGCCAGCAGCCAAGGTCGGGCCGGGGGTGCGGTAGAGACCCAGTACTTC
CASSQGRAGGAVETQYF
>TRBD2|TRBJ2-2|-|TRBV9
TGTGCCAGCAGCGAGGGGACTAGCGGGGACACCGGGGAGCTGTTTTTT
CASSEGTSGDTGELFF
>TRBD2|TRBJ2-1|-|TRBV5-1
TGCGCCAGCAAGGCGCGGGAGTCCTACAATGAGCAGTTCTTC
CASKARESYNEQFF
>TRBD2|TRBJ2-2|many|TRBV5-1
TGCGCCAGCAGCTCTGGACTAGCGGGAGTACTCGGGGAGCTGTTTTTT
CASSSGLAGVLGELFF
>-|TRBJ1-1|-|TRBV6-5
TGTGCCAGCAGTTTGGGACAGAACACTGAAGCTTTCTTT
CASSLGQNTEAFF
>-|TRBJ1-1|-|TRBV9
TGTGCCAGCAGCGTAGTAAGCGGGGGCACTGAAGCTTTCTTT
CASSVVSGGTEAFF
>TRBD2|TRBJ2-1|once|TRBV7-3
TGTGCCAGCAGCTTAGGGACTAGCGGTTTCAATGAGCAGTTCTTC
CASSLGTSGFNEQFF
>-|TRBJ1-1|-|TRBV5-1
TGCGCCAGCAGCTTGAGTCAGGGGAACACTGAAGCTTTCTTT
CASSLSQGNTEAFF
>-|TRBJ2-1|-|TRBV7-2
TGTGCCAGCAGCTCTTTCAATGAGCAGTTCTTC
CASSSFNEQFF
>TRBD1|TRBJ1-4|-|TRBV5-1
TGCGCCAGCAGCTGGGGTGACAGGGAGGCTAATGAAAAACTGTTTTTT
CASSWGDREANEKLFF
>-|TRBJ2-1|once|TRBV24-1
TGTGCCACCAGTGATTTAAGGACACCCTACAATGAGCAGTTCTTC
CATSDLRTPYNEQFF
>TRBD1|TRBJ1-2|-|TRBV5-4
TGTGCCAGCAGCTTGAAGCAGGGGGCCGACTATGGCTACACCTTC
CASSLKQGADYGYTF
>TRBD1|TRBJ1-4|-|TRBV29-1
TGCAGCGTAAGACAGGGCTCTAATGAAAAACTGTTTTTT
CSVRQGSNEKLFF
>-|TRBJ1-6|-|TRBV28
TGTGCCACCCACGGGGGGTTGAATTCACCCCTCCACTTT
CATHGGLNSPLHF
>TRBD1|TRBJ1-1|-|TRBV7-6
TGTGCCAGCAGCCCCCTGGGACAGACGAACACTGAAGCTTTCTTT
CASSPLGQTNTEAFF
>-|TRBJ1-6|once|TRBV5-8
TGTGCCAGCAGCTTCGGGGGGGCTGAGTCACCCCTCCACTTT
CASSFGGAESPLHF
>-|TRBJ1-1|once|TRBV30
TGTGCCTGGAGCAGAAACGGGGGAATAGCTGAAGCTTTCTTT
CAWSRNGGIAEAFF
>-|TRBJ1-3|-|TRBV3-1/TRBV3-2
TGTGCCAGCAGCCAAGCCTTTCGGAGGAGCCGCAAAAACACCATATATTTT
CASSQAFRRSRKNTIYF
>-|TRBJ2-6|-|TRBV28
TGTGCCAGCAGTTTAGGGAGGTCTGGGGCCAACGTCCTGACTTTC
CASSLGRSGANVLTF
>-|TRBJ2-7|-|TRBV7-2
TGTGCCAGCAGCTTAGTCCCGGCCTACGAGCAGTACTTC
CASSLVPAYEQYF
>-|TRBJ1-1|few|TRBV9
TGTGCCAGCAGCGTTAATTCCTTGACGGGAGAAGCTTTCTTT
CASSVNSLTGEAFF
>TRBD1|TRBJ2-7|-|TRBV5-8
TGTGCCAGCAGCTTGGATGTAAGACAGGGTGGCTCCTACGAGCAGTACTTC
CASSLDVRQGGSYEQYF
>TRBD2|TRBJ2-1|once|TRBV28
TGTGCCAGCAGTTCAGCGTCGACTAGCGGGCGGGAGCAGTTCTTC
CASSSASTSGREQFF
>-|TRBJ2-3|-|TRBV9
TGTGCCAGCAGCACCAGAACCCGGGGAGATACGCAGTATTTT
CASSTRTRGDTQYF